The present T cell receptor (beta chain) was sequenced within a study of OX40 agonist ivuxolimab in advanced cancers. Study context: In three patients, partial responses were observed, one with hepatocellular carcinoma and two with cutaneous melanoma. The study, taken as a whole, reports: Mean expanded clone counts were higher in CD8+ than CD4+ T cells. Normalized T-cell clonal expansion was also low in a subset of nonresponders.

Patients who had autoimmune disease history or got systemic immunosuppression were left out. TCRdb's copy holds only in-frame clones and misses some; the assay was immunoSEQ multiplex PCR. The table lists about 79,000 clones, about 92% of them singletons. A note on this clone: What it binds is not known.

The CDR3 consists of 17 residues. Germline CDR1 is MNHEY and CDR2 is SMNVEV (reference sequence). J gave up 2 bases and V 6 bases, and 14 bases lay outside the gene matches. The TCR comes from an adult with an advanced solid tumor such as melanoma, head and neck, liver or kidney cancer. Sequences were derived from CD4+ or CD8+ T cells sorted from blood, sampled in a trial of the OX40 agonist ivuxolimab. The chain carries TRBV27 and TRBJ2-7, with TRBD2 matching 9 bases. CDR3 sequence (DNA): TGTGCCAGCAGACGCCCTAGTCTAGCGGGATTTGCCTACGAGCAGTACTTC. Residues: CASRRPSLAGFAYEQYF.